This passage covers 24 T cell receptor beta chains from one sample sequenced in a study of blood T cells in healthy people across ages. Through a sample-barcoded 5' primer and a J-beta primer mix, a second PCR was run for roughly 7 to 12 cycles. MiXCR, run by TCRdb on the 5' RACE reads, gives a single entry per CDR3 protein. The sample lists around 710,000 distinct CDR3 sequences, roughly 44% occurring once. Sequenced: blood. The receptors were gathered from a woman aged 55-69 years in good health.

This clonotype occurred a few times. The genes are TRBV9 and TRBJ2-5, with 10 nucleotides matching TRBD2. The junction had 10 bases not matched to a gene; V was cut back by 3 bases and J by 2 bases. There are 17 residues in the CDR3. Germline V gene sequence: CDR1 SGDLS, CDR2 YYNGEE. The CDR3 DNA reads as TGTGCCAGCAGCGGCGAAACGGGACTAGCGATACAAGAGACCCAGTACTTC. Translated, it gives CASSGETGLAIQETQYF. Based on the CDR3 plus reference TRBV9 and TRBJ2-5, the full variable domain is DSGVTQTPKHLITATGQRVTLRCSPRSGDLSVYWYQQSLDQGLQFLIQYYNGEERAKGNILERFSAQQFPDLHSELNLSSLELGDSALYFCASSGETGLAIQETQYFGPGTRLLVL.

As to this clonotype: Possible read error: a much larger clone is one base away. The J gene is TRBJ1-2, the V gene TRBV3-1; no clear D. Trimming stripped 6 bases from V and 6 bases from J, with 14 bases between. CDR3 length: 13 residues. Germline V gene sequence: CDR1 LGHDT, CDR2 YNNKEL (reference sequence). CDR3 residues: CASSREVGHGYTF. The CDR3 nucleotides are TGTGCCAGCAGTCGGGAGGTTGGCCATGGCTACACCTTC. The full variable domain, its missing parts supplied by reference TRBV3-1 and TRBJ1-2, is DTAVSQTPKYLVTQMGNDKSIKCEQNLGHDTMYWYKQDSKKFLKIMFSYNNKELIINETVPNRFSPKSPDKAHLNLHINSLELGDSAVYFCASSREVGHGYTFGSGTRLTVV.

The chain uses TRBV7-2 and TRBJ1-5; D is unresolved. The CDR3 totals 14 residues. Trimming took off 1 base at V and 0 bases at J, with 4 bases between the two ends. Germline V gene sequence: CDR1 SGHTA, CDR2 FQGNSA. The CDR3 DNA reads TGTGCCAGCAGCTTAGACATTAGCAATCAGCCCCAGCATTTT. Amino acid sequence: CASSLDISNQPQHF.

The chain couples TRBV3-1 to TRBJ2-4; D assignment may be TRBD1 or TRBD2 (5 bases each). The CDR3 is 17 residues long. V lost 1 base, J lost 13 bases, and 26 bases lay in between. Germline CDR1 is LGHDT and CDR2 is YNNKEL (reference sequence). CDR3: CASSQVASGRGEGVQYF. The CDR3 nucleotides are TGTGCCAGCAGCCAAGTTGCCTCGGGACGGGGCGAAGGGGTGCAGTACTTC.

This clonotype was seen just once. The chain has TRBV6-1 and TRBJ2-6; D is possibly TRBD1 (6 bases). From germline, CDR1 is MNHNS and CDR2 SASEGT. The V end was cut by 3 bases, the J end by 2 bases, with 11 bases between. This CDR3 is 16 amino acids long. CDR3 in amino acids: CASSEGAGAGANVLTF. The CDR3 DNA is TGTGCCAGCAGTGAGGGGGCAGGGGCTGGGGCCAACGTCCTGACTTTC.

This clonotype was recorded only once. The gene calls are TRBV10-3 and TRBJ2-5, with D perhaps TRBD2 (6 bases). Germline CDR1 is ENHRY and CDR2 is SYGVKD. The CDR3 runs to 12 residues. V was shortened by 8 bases and J by 5 bases, with 12 bases between the two germline ends. DNA for the CDR3: TGTGCCATCGCGACTAGTGAGGAGACCCAGTACTTC. This sequence encodes CAIATSEETQYF.

The V call is TRBV5-1, the J call TRBJ2-3; D might be TRBD1 (5 bases). V lost 2 bases, J lost 4 bases, and 14 bases lay in between. Germline loops: CDR1 SGHRS, CDR2 YFSETQ. The CDR3 is 15 amino acids. The CDR3 nucleotides read TGCGCCAGCAGCTTTAGGGGAAACACCCCAGATACGCAGTATTTT. This gives the protein CASSFRGNTPDTQYF.

With regard to this clonotype: One junction end disagrees with the germline gene, perhaps due to a read error. J is TRBJ1-2 and V is TRBV29-1, with D maybe TRBD1 (6 bases). The CDR3 extends over 14 amino acids. Germline CDR1 and CDR2: SQVTM and ANQGSEA. CDR3 DNA: TGCAGCGCTGAAGGGACATCCTCTAACTATGGCTACACCTTC. Protein product: CSAEGTSSNYGYTF.

The chain joins TRBV5-1 to TRBJ2-6, with 8 bases identical to TRBD1. With 0 bases clipped from V and 1 base from J, the junction kept 6 bases outside the gene matches. The germline V gene has CDR1 SGHRS and CDR2 YFSETQ. The CDR3 runs to 18 residues. The CDR3 DNA is TGCGCCAGCAGCTTGGCGGGACAGGTTTCTTCTGGGGCCAACGTCCTGACTTTC. Its translation is CASSLAGQVSSGANVLTF. Full variable domain (rest looked up from reference TRBV5-1 and TRBJ2-6): KAGVTQTPRYLIKTRGQQVTLSCSPISGHRSVSWYQQTPGQGLQFLFEYFSETQRNKGNFPGRFSGRQFSNSRSEMNVSTLELGDSALYLCASSLAGQVSSGANVLTFGAGSRLTVL.

The chain joins TRBV7-9 to TRBJ2-7, with TRBD1 matching over 11 bases. CDR1 SEHNR and CDR2 FQNEAQ come from the germline V gene (reference sequence). The CDR3 totals 15 residues. V lost 6 bases, J lost 5 bases, and 9 bases stayed unmatched. In DNA form, the CDR3 reads TGTGCCAGCAGTTTACCCGGACAGGGGGCGAACGAGCAGTACTTC. It specifies CASSLPGQGANEQYF.

The gene calls are TRBV25-1 and TRBJ1-5; 9 bases line up with TRBD1. With V trimmed by 4 bases and J by 3 bases, 13 bases remained unmatched. Germline V gene sequence: CDR1 MGHDK, CDR2 SYGVNS. The CDR3 is 18 amino acids. The CDR3 DNA reads TGTGCCAGCAGTGCCCCCTATCCTACAGGGGGCCACAATCAGCCCCAGCATTTT. It translates to CASSAPYPTGGHNQPQHF.

Regarding this clonotype: One end of the junction varies from germline; a read error may be responsible. The genes are TRBV12-3 or TRBV12-4 and TRBJ2-1; D is ambiguous. This CDR3 is built from 15 residues. CDR3 region: CASSLEGGSYNEPFF. For the CDR3, the DNA is TGTGCCAGCAGTTTAGAGGGCGGATCCTACAATGAGCCGTTCTTC.

This clonotype occurred a few times. The chain uses TRBV10-3 and TRBJ1-4; weak D call: TRBD1 (6 bases). V dropped 4 bases and J dropped 6 bases, with 15 bases sitting between them. CDR3 length: 15 residues. Looked up from germline, CDR1 is ENHRY and CDR2 is SYGVKD. CDR3 DNA: TGTGCCATCAGTGGCAGGGGAGGGATTGATGAAAAACTGTTTTTT. Translating it yields CAISGRGGIDEKLFF.

The V and J genes are TRBV9 and TRBJ1-5; no reliable D call. Germline CDR1 and CDR2: SGDLS and YYNGEE. Trimming removed 4 bases at V and 6 bases at J, with 11 bases between. The CDR3 extends over 13 amino acids. The CDR3 sequence: CASSTSGVQPQHF. CDR3 nucleotide sequence: TGTGCCAGCAGCACAAGCGGGGTTCAGCCCCAGCATTTT.

The J gene is TRBJ2-3, the V gene TRBV20-1, with D unresolved. V was trimmed by 2 bases and J by 2 bases, leaving 5 bases between them. This CDR3 comprises 12 residues. CDR1 is DFQATT and CDR2 is SNEGSKA in the germline V gene (reference sequence). DNA of the CDR3: TGCAGTGCTAGAACTCCCACAGATACGCAGTATTTT. It is translated as CSARTPTDTQYF.

This chain links TRBV6-2 or TRBV6-3 with TRBJ2-2; the D gene is possibly TRBD1 (6 bases). The CDR3 is made up of 12 amino acids. Trimming left V 7 bases short and J 11 bases short, with 14 bases between. Per the germline V gene, CDR1 is MNHEY and CDR2 is SVGEGT. The CDR3 is CASIPEGGELFF. Here the CDR3 DNA reads TGTGCCAGCATCCCTGAAGGGGGAGAGCTGTTTTTT.

The chain joins TRBV7-2 to TRBJ1-1; D is perhaps TRBD1 (6 bases). The CDR3 has 14 amino acids. Germline V gives CDR1 SGHTA, CDR2 FQGNSA. The V end lost 7 bases, the J end lost 1 base, and 13 bases lay between the germline ends. The CDR3 here is CASNSGQWNTEAFF. The CDR3, as DNA: TGTGCCAGCAACTCTGGACAGTGGAACACTGAAGCTTTCTTT. Drawing the rest from reference TRBV7-2 and TRBJ1-1, the complete variable domain is GAGVSQSPSNKVTEKGKDVELRCDPISGHTALYWYRQSLGQGLEFLIYFQGNSAPDKSGLPSDRFSAERTGGSVSTLTIQRTQQEDSAVYLCASNSGQWNTEAFFGQGTRLTVV.

This clonotype turned up a few times. The chain uses TRBV11-2 and TRBJ2-5, with TRBD2 matching over 9 bases. The germline CDR1 and CDR2 sequences are SGHAT and FQNNGV. This CDR3 has 20 residues. Trimming took 5 bases from V and 1 from J; bases not matched to a gene: 20. CDR3 amino acids: CASSPGVLAGVTSPQETQYF. DNA for the CDR3: TGTGCCAGCAGCCCCGGGGTCTTAGCGGGAGTTACATCCCCCCAAGAGACCCAGTACTTC.

This clonotype was counted a few times. A much more abundant neighbour one base away suggests this may be a read error. This chain uses TRBV7-2 with TRBJ2-7; maybe TRBD1 (6 bases). CDR3 length equals 12 residues. Germline loops: CDR1 SGHTA, CDR2 FQGNSA. The V and J ends lost 3 bases and 5 bases respectively, with 8 bases between them. CDR3 DNA sequence: TGTGCCAGCAGCTTGGACAGCGACGAGCAGTACTTC. It encodes CASSLDSDEQYF.

The chain links TRBV5-1 to TRBJ1-2; TRBD1 might be the D (5 bases). Looked up from germline, CDR1 is SGHRS and CDR2 is YFSETQ. Trimming took off 4 bases at V and 2 bases at J, with 15 bases between the two ends. The CDR3 consists of 15 residues. Here the CDR3 reads CASSPGGVGNYGYTF. The DNA of the CDR3 is TGCGCCAGCAGCCCCGGAGGGGTGGGGAACTATGGCTACACCTTC.

The J gene is TRBJ2-7, the V gene TRBV5-6; possible D gene TRBD1, 5 bases. The end of the DNA fits TRBJ2-5 better, so the J call may be wrong. The germline CDR1 and CDR2 sequences are SGHDT and YYEEEE. CDR3 length: 14 residues. The CDR3 spells CASSTSGKGETQYF. DNA for the CDR3: TGTGCCAGCAGCACCTCAGGGAAGGGGGAGACCCAGTACTTC.

The chain combines TRBV7-8 with TRBJ2-7, with D perhaps matching TRBD2 (5 bases). CDR3 length: 15 residues. Looked up from germline, CDR1 is SGHVS and CDR2 is FQNEAQ. V dropped 7 bases and J dropped 0 bases, with 16 bases sitting between them. CDR3 residues: CASIGGAGSSYEQYF. The CDR3 DNA reads TGTGCCAGCATCGGAGGAGCAGGTAGCTCCTACGAGCAGTACTTC.

This clonotype was detected a few times. This chain links TRBV5-6 with TRBJ2-3, with 7 bases lining up with TRBD2. Per the germline V gene, CDR1 is SGHDT and CDR2 is YYEEEE. J lost 2 bases, V lost 2 bases, and 5 bases had no gene match. This CDR3 is 15 amino acids long. The CDR3 DNA sequence: TGTGCCAGCAGCTTTGCGCGGGAGTACACAGATACGCAGTATTTT. Translating it yields CASSFAREYTDTQYF.

This clonotype has just a few counts. The CDR3 loop reads CASSQVLAFFYEQYF. For the CDR3, the DNA is TGTGCCAGCAGCCAAGTTCTAGCGTTTTTCTACGAGCAGTACTTC. V gene TRBV3-1 combines with J gene TRBJ2-7, with D perhaps matching TRBD2 (6 bases). This CDR3 region has 15 residues. V dropped 1 base and J dropped 3 bases, with 13 bases sitting between them. CDR1 LGHDT and CDR2 YNNKEL come from the germline V gene (reference sequence).